This TCR beta chain is from a study of cytomegalovirus exposure and HLA in healthy donors. The PCR made use of 60 Vbeta and 13 Jbeta primers. Assay used: immunoSEQ multiplex PCR; TCRdb lists only in-frame clones, some missing. The repertoire consists of about 140,000 clones, with around 65% occurring once and the leading ten covering around 2%. Study results and limitations: Earlier analysis found most TCR beta V segments productive about 87% or about 30% of the time. Most TCR sequences showed up rarely, but some public TCRs showed up in many donors.

In its sample, this clone was seen a few times. No antigen is known for it. The CDR3 consists of 15 residues. The V gene lost 4 bases and the J gene lost 3 bases, with 13 bases spanning the gap. Germline V gene lookup returns CDR1 SGHAT and CDR2 FQNNGV. This chain connects TRBV11-2 to TRBJ2-1, with D maybe TRBD1 (6 bases). The sample consisted of PBMCs. The origin of this receptor is a male donor in good health and CMV-seronegative. CDR3 coding DNA: TGTGCCAGCAGCTCCCGGGACACCGACTACAATGAGCAGTTCTTC. Amino acid sequence: CASSSRDTDYNEQFF.